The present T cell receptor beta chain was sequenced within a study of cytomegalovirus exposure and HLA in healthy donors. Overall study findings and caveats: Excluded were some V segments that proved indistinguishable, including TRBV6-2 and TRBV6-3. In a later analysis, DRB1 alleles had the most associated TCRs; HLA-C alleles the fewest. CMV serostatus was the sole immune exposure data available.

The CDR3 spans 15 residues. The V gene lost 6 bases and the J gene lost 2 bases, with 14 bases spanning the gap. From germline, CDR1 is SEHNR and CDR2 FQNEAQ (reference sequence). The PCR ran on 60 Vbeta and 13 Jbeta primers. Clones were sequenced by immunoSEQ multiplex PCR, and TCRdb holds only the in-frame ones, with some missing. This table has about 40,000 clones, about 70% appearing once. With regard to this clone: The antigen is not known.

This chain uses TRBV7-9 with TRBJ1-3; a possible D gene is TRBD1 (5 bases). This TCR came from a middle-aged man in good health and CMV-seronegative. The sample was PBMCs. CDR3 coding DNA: TGTGCCAGCAGTCTGGAGGGCAGGGCTGGAAACACCATATATTTT. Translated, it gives CASSLEGRAGNTIYF.